Presented here are 3 T cell receptor beta chains from one specimen sequenced in a study of blood T cell repertoires in COVID-19. Produced via immunoSEQ multiplex PCR; TCRdb's table is partial and in-frame only. The table has over 250,000 clones, 88% seen once. The sample was PBMCs or T cells enriched from blood (not recorded which). The receptor source for this set is a woman aged 55-69 years in a cohort exposed to, infected with or recovered from COVID-19 (not recorded which).

CDR3 DNA: TGTGCCAGCAGCACCTCAGGGGGCGGGACAGATACGCAGTATTTT. It codes for CASSTSGGGTDTQYF. V gene TRBV5-4 combines with J gene TRBJ2-3, with 8 bases fitting TRBD1. J gave up 3 bases and V 4 bases, and 7 bases lay outside the gene matches. The CDR3 sequence is 15 residues long. Germline V gene sequence: CDR1 SGHNT, CDR2 YYREEE (reference sequence).

This clone has just one count. Written as DNA, the CDR3 is TGTGCCAGCAGTCCCTGGACTAGCGGGAGTGGAGAGCAGTACTTC. This encodes CASSPWTSGSGEQYF. The rearrangement uses TRBV28 and TRBJ2-7, with 13 bases fitting TRBD2. The V gene's germline CDR1 is MDHEN and CDR2 SYDVKM. This CDR3 has 15 residues. The V segment lost 5 bases and the J segment 7 bases; nucleotides outside the gene matches: 8.

The chain joins TRBV7-2 to TRBJ1-2, with D possibly being TRBD1 (5 bases). Germline CDR1 SGHTA, CDR2 FQGNSA. The V and J ends lost 3 bases and 5 bases respectively, with 13 bases between them. This CDR3 has 14 residues. The CDR3 DNA reads as TGTGCCAGCAGCTTGTCCAGGGTCGGTTATGGCTACACCTTC. It specifies CASSLSRVGYGYTF.